There are a few counts of the clone carrying this T cell receptor (beta chain). J was trimmed by 5 bases and V by 4 bases; bases with no gene match: 10. CDR1 and CDR2 (germline): SQVTM, ANQGSEA. CDR3 size: 15 residues. The sample comes from a study of beta chain features in type 1 diabetes. Reverse transcription of all isolated RNA meant that expressed TCRB transcripts were sequenced. Sequencing was performed with immunoSEQ multiplex PCR; in TCRdb, only in-frame clones are kept and a portion is missing. The sample lists hundreds of thousands of clones; 30% were seen once. Sequencing input: naive CD4+ T cells from blood. The receptor's source is a man between 18 and 35 years old in good health. The J gene is TRBJ2-5, the V gene TRBV29-1, with 10 bases aligning to TRBD2. The CDR3 loop is CSVASGRGKVETQYF. CDR3 bases: TGCAGCGTTGCCAGCGGGAGGGGAAAGGTGGAGACCCAGTACTTC.